This T cell receptor beta chain was recovered during a study of blood T cell repertoires in COVID-19. As for the study in general: There were acute and convalescent COVID-19 samples, and they came from the United States, Italy and Spain. PBMCs, B-cell-depleted T cells, or T cells provided the cDNA or gDNA that made up the material.

Trimming left V 0 bases short and J 3 bases short, with 14 bases between. This CDR3 contains 16 residues. Germline V CDR1 and CDR2: SGDLS, YYNGEE. This clone came up a few times. Authors' analysis steps: Reference gene primers were amplified, and this amplification served to estimate nucleated cell counts. The data were produced by immunoSEQ multiplex PCR, yet TCRdb's version contains in-frame clones alone and is incomplete. V, J and clone size are those of that table, while D and trimming were read from the DNA. The profile shows some 320,000 clones, more than 70% of them singletons. The TCR originated in a woman aged 50 to 60 who had recovered from COVID-19. The sample consisted of peripheral blood. The chain carries TRBV9 and TRBJ2-3, with D maybe TRBD2 (6 bases). The CDR3 nucleotides are TGTGCCAGCAGCGTAGGGGACGGGGGTTGGACAGATACGCAGTATTTT. Its translation is CASSVGDGGWTDTQYF.